These 14 T cell receptor beta chains share one sample of origin, sequenced in a study of cytomegalovirus exposure and HLA in healthy donors. PCR used 60 Vbeta primers and 13 Jbeta primers. Data came from immunoSEQ multiplex PCR; TCRdb stores just in-frame clones and leaves some out. The sample records around 130,000 clones, around 83% being singletons. The sequenced sample was PBMCs. The receptor set was obtained from a woman between 18 and 29 years old in good health and CMV-seropositive.

The chain combines TRBV27 with TRBJ2-7; maybe TRBD2 (5 bases). The germline V and J ends were trimmed by 8 bases and 0 bases, with 17 bases remaining between them. CDR1 is MNHEY, CDR2 SMNVEV, per germline (reference sequence). This CDR3 is built from 15 residues. In DNA form, the CDR3 reads TGTGCCAGCTCTTCGGTCGGAGGCAGCTCCTACGAGCAGTACTTC. Amino acid sequence: CASSSVGGSSYEQYF.

This chain joins TRBV6-1 and TRBJ1-5; D is perhaps TRBD1 (5 bases). Trimming shortened V by 4 bases and J by 4 bases, and 17 bases separated the two germline ends. Germline V gene sequence: CDR1 MNHNS, CDR2 SASEGT. This CDR3 has 16 amino acids. The CDR3 loop is CASSGTDQGWNQPQHF. The CDR3 DNA reads as TGTGCCAGCAGTGGTACCGACCAGGGATGGAATCAGCCCCAGCATTTT.

The chain combines TRBV11-2 with TRBJ2-5, with 8 bases matching TRBD1. The CDR3 sequence is 15 residues long. The germline V gene encodes CDR1 SGHAT and CDR2 FQNNGV. V was clipped by 0 bases and J by 4 bases; unmatched bases: 4. The DNA of the CDR3 is TGTGCCAGCAGCTTAGAGGGCAGGGGGCGAGAGACCCAGTACTTC. It translates to CASSLEGRGRETQYF.

V and J are TRBV5-6 and TRBJ2-1, with 11 bases aligning to TRBD1. The V segment lost 2 bases and the J segment 6 bases; nucleotides outside the gene matches: 7. The germline CDR1 and CDR2 sequences are SGHDT and YYEEEE. The CDR3 consists of 16 residues. The CDR3 reads CASSFGRTGGFNEQFF. DNA of the CDR3: TGTGCCAGCAGCTTTGGGAGGACAGGGGGCTTCAATGAGCAGTTCTTC.

The chain has TRBV6-5 and TRBJ1-1; the match to TRBD1 covers 7 bases. The CDR3 sequence is 14 residues long. V trimming: 6 bases; J trimming: 1 base; junction bases outside the gene matches: 5. CDR1 is MNHEY, CDR2 SVGAGI, per germline. The CDR3 region has the DNA TGTGCCAGCAGACCAGGGGGTACGAACACTGAAGCTTTCTTT. This translates into CASRPGGTNTEAFF.

V usage is TRBV4-2 and J usage is TRBJ2-3, with 10 positions matching TRBD2. Losses at the gene ends were 0 bases for V and 8 bases for J; bases not matched to a gene: 14. CDR3 length equals 18 residues. Germline CDR1 is LGHNA and CDR2 is YNFKEQ. The CDR3 reads CASSQDTSGVGVGGTQYF. The CDR3 DNA sequence: TGTGCCAGCAGCCAAGACACTAGCGGGGTGGGGGTCGGTGGTACGCAGTATTTT.

A note on this clone: Other DNA variants within this sample encode the same CDR3. The chain carries TRBV11-2 and TRBJ1-2; TRBD1 agrees at 9 bases. This CDR3 contains 17 residues. CDR1 is SGHAT and CDR2 is FQNNGV in the germline V gene. V trimming: 0 bases; J trimming: 8 bases; junction bases outside the gene matches: 13. The CDR3 is CASSLEPKATGGTGYTF. CDR3 nucleotide sequence: TGTGCCAGCAGCTTAGAACCTAAAGCCACAGGGGGCACCGGCTACACCTTC.

The V and J genes are TRBV6-6 and TRBJ2-2, with 7 bases aligning to TRBD1. The CDR3 consists of 13 residues. Germline V CDR1 and CDR2: MNHNY, SVGAGI (reference sequence). V lost 5 bases to trimming and J lost 7 bases; unmatched junction nucleotides: 4. CDR3: CASSPRQGGELFF. CDR3 DNA: TGTGCCAGCAGTCCGCGACAGGGCGGGGAGCTGTTTTTT.

For the CDR3, the DNA is TGTGCCAGCTCACCTGATTTCGCGGGGGGAAGCTATGGCTACACCTTC. Translated: CASSPDFAGGSYGYTF. The chain links TRBV18 to TRBJ1-2; maybe TRBD1 (5 bases). The V end lost 3 bases, the J end lost 4 bases, and 18 bases lay between the germline ends. CDR1 is KGHSH and CDR2 is LQKENI in the germline V gene. The CDR3 loop spans 16 amino acids.

This sequence joins TRBV29-1 and TRBJ2-3; tentative D call: TRBD2 (7 bases). Trimming took 2 bases from V and 2 from J, leaving 14 bases between them. Looked up from germline, CDR1 is SQVTM and CDR2 is ANQGSEA. This CDR3 has 15 amino acids. CDR3 sequence: CSVELGGLVTDTQYF. The CDR3 DNA is TGCAGCGTTGAATTGGGGGGGCTGGTCACAGATACGCAGTATTTT.

This clone was seen a handful of times. The CDR3 DNA reads TGTGCCAGCAGCTTAGGGGACACCTACAATGAGCAGTTCTTC. Translated, it gives CASSLGDTYNEQFF. The V gene is TRBV11-2, the J gene TRBJ2-1; the D gene is possibly TRBD1 (6 bases). CDR1 is SGHAT and CDR2 is FQNNGV in the germline V gene. V was cut by 1 base and J by 2 bases, with 6 bases left in between. This CDR3 is built from 14 residues.

This chain links TRBV2 with TRBJ1-4; 10 nucleotides line up with TRBD1. The germline V gene encodes CDR1 SNHLY and CDR2 FYNNEI. The V segment lost 8 bases and the J segment 8 bases; nucleotides outside the gene matches: 8. The CDR3 runs 14 residues. In DNA, the CDR3 is TGTGCCAGCGGCCGGGACAGGGGAGAAGAAAAACTGTTTTTT. Amino acid sequence: CASGRDRGEEKLFF.

J is TRBJ1-1 and V is TRBV2; D gene ambiguous. Trimming stripped 3 bases from V and 1 base from J, with 9 bases between. The germline V gene has CDR1 SNHLY and CDR2 FYNNEI. CDR3 length: 14 amino acids. The chain's CDR3 is CASSEFRKNTEAFF. CDR3 sequence (DNA): TGTGCCAGCAGTGAGTTCAGAAAGAACACTGAAGCTTTCTTT. The full variable domain, rest sourced from reference TRBV2 and TRBJ1-1, is EPEVTQTPSHQVTQMGQEVILRCVPISNHLYFYWYRQILGQKVEFLVSFYNNEISEKSEIFDDQFSVERPDGSNFTLKIRSTKLEDSAMYFCASSEFRKNTEAFFGQGTRLTVV.

CDR3 DNA sequence: TGCGCCAGCAGCCTGTTGGGACTAGCGGGGGAGGATACGCAGTATTTT. It yields the protein CASSLLGLAGEDTQYF. The chain recombines TRBV5-1 with TRBJ2-3, with TRBD2 matching 14 bases. With 4 bases clipped from V and 6 bases from J, the junction kept 7 bases outside the gene matches. Germline assignment: CDR1 SGHRS and CDR2 YFSETQ. There are 16 residues in the CDR3.